Presented here are 18 T cell receptor beta chains from one specimen sequenced in a study of control samples from healthy donors and cancer patients. The data were produced by immunoSEQ multiplex PCR, yet TCRdb's version contains in-frame clones alone and is incomplete. The sample lists about 140,000 clones, roughly 89% occurring once. Source material: blood. The source is a young man in good health.

This sequence joins TRBV19 and TRBJ1-5; D is undetermined. Germline assignment: CDR1 LNHDA and CDR2 SQIVND (reference sequence). The CDR3 loop spans 13 amino acids. V shed 7 bases and J shed 5 bases, with 12 bases lying between them. Here the CDR3 reads CASTAGLYQPQHF. The CDR3 bases are TGTGCCAGTACTGCAGGCCTTTATCAGCCCCAGCATTTT. The variable domain in full, with the rest retrieved from reference TRBV19 and TRBJ1-5, is DGGITQSPKYLFRKEGQNVTLSCEQNLNHDAMYWYRQDPGQGLRLIYYSQIVNDFQKGDIAEGYSVSREKKESFPLTVTSAQKNPTAFYLCASTAGLYQPQHFGDGTRLSIL.

Concerning this clone: An end of the junction does not agree with germline; a read error may underlie this. The chain recombines TRBV7-9 with TRBJ1-3, with no clear D. This CDR3 region has 14 residues. Germline CDR1 SEHNR, CDR2 FQNEAQ (reference sequence). Here the CDR3 reads CASSLAVAGSTIYF. CDR3 DNA: TGTGCCAGCAGCTTAGCCGTGGCTGGAAGCACCATATATTTT.

The chain carries TRBV6-2 or TRBV6-3 and TRBJ1-5; D remains ambiguous. V was shortened by 5 bases and J by 5 bases, with 13 bases between the two germline ends. This CDR3 is 14 amino acids long. Germline CDR1 and CDR2: MNHEY and SVGEGT. The CDR3 bases are TGTGCCAGCAGTCCCTTGGCTGACTATCAGCCCCAGCATTTT. Translated: CASSPLADYQPQHF.

This clone appeared once. The V and J genes are TRBV10-3 and TRBJ2-1; D ambiguous. Between the trimmed V and J ends, which lost 0 bases and 6 bases, there was a span of 12 bases. Germline lookup yields CDR1 ENHRY and CDR2 SYGVKD. The CDR3 has 15 residues. The CDR3 loop reads CAISESNLGSNEQFF. The CDR3 DNA follows: TGTGCCATCAGTGAGTCGAACCTAGGAAGCAATGAGCAGTTCTTC.

This chain connects TRBV4-1 to TRBJ2-3; TRBD2 might be the D (6 bases). Per germline, CDR1 MGHRA and CDR2 YSYEKL. The CDR3 loop spans 14 amino acids. V shed 6 bases and J shed 0 bases, with 10 bases lying between them. CDR3 sequence: CASSQEGSTDTQYF. The CDR3 bases are TGCGCCAGCAGTCAGGAGGGCAGCACAGATACGCAGTATTTT.

The table lists this clone with a count of one. This chain uses TRBV19 with TRBJ2-4; no clear D gene. Germline V gives CDR1 LNHDA, CDR2 SQIVND (reference sequence). The CDR3 has 16 residues. V lost 5 bases and J lost 1, with 15 bases in between. This chain's CDR3 is CASSSGGLGAKNIQYF. As DNA, the CDR3 is TGTGCCAGTAGTTCCGGCGGTCTAGGTGCCAAAAACATTCAGTACTTC.

The rearrangement links TRBV4-1 to TRBJ1-6; D unclear. The CDR3 is made up of 15 amino acids. The V end was cut by 1 base, the J end by 10 bases, with 14 bases between. The germline gives CDR1 MGHRA, CDR2 YSYEKL. The CDR3 sequence is CASSQVLGSRSPLHF. DNA for the CDR3: TGCGCCAGCAGCCAAGTTTTGGGGAGTAGATCACCCCTCCACTTT.

The chain employs TRBV3-1 (or the pseudogene TRBV3-2) and TRBJ2-5; D remains unclear. Deletions cut 4 bases from V and 5 bases from J, with 17 bases between. The CDR3 is 15 residues long. The germline V gene has CDR1 LGHDT and CDR2 YNNKEL (reference sequence). The chain's CDR3 is CASSLSSLLGETQYF. The CDR3 DNA reads TGTGCCAGCAGCCTCTCGAGCCTTCTCGGGGAGACCCAGTACTTC.

V gene TRBV4-1 combines with J gene TRBJ2-6, with 8 nucleotides matching TRBD1. There are 16 residues in the CDR3. Germline lookup yields CDR1 MGHRA and CDR2 YSYEKL. V dropped 6 bases and J dropped 0; count of bases not matched to a gene: 4. CDR3 sequence: CASSHDRGSGANVLTF. DNA for the CDR3: TGCGCCAGCAGTCACGACAGGGGCTCTGGGGCCAACGTCCTGACTTTC.

The J gene is TRBJ2-7, the V gene TRBV9, with TRBD2 matching 10 bases. This CDR3 comprises 15 residues. The V gene's germline CDR1 is SGDLS and CDR2 YYNGEE. V was pared by 3 bases and J by 2 bases, with 5 bases of the junction left unmatched. CDR3 nucleotides: TGTGCCAGCAGCGAGGGGAGCGGGGGGGCCTACGAGCAGTACTTC. It is translated as CASSEGSGGAYEQYF.

The chain employs TRBV7-8 and TRBJ2-3; 8 nucleotides match TRBD2. V shed 5 bases, J shed 1 base, and the junction held 5 bases outside the gene matches. Germline CDR1 reads SGHVS; CDR2 reads FQNEAQ. The CDR3 extends over 15 amino acids. DNA for the CDR3: TGTGCCAGCAGCCCGCCAGCGGGGGGCACAGATACGCAGTATTTT. Amino acid sequence: CASSPPAGGTDTQYF.

V gene TRBV7-2 combines with J gene TRBJ1-2; TRBD1 matches 9 bases. Germline CDR1 and CDR2: SGHTA and FQGNSA. With V trimmed by 1 base and J by 4 bases, 10 bases remained unmatched. The CDR3 is made up of 17 amino acids. The CDR3 sequence is CASSLDGQGFLGYGYTF. In nucleotides, the CDR3 is TGTGCCAGCAGCTTAGACGGACAGGGGTTTTTGGGCTATGGCTACACCTTC.

This CDR3 reads CASSSDRTYGYTF. CDR3 nucleotides: TGCGCCAGCAGTAGTGACAGAACGTATGGCTACACCTTC. This chain connects TRBV5-1 to TRBJ1-2, with D perhaps matching TRBD1 (5 bases). The CDR3 spans 13 residues. The germline gives CDR1 SGHRS, CDR2 YFSETQ. Deletions cut 5 bases from V and 5 bases from J, with 13 bases between.

The chain combines TRBV6-1 with TRBJ1-4; D unclear. Trimming left V 3 bases short and J 0 bases short, with 14 bases between. Per the germline V gene, CDR1 is MNHNS and CDR2 is SASEGT. The CDR3 is 17 residues long. This chain's CDR3 is CASSDPSKGATNEKLFF. The CDR3 coding sequence is TGTGCCAGCAGTGACCCATCGAAGGGAGCAACTAATGAAAAACTGTTTTTT.

This clone was detected once. V is TRBV11-1 and J is TRBJ2-1; 9 bases agree with TRBD1. Trimming cost V 7 bases and J 0 bases; bases outside gene matches: 7. Looked up from germline, CDR1 is SGHAT and CDR2 is FQDESV (reference sequence). This CDR3 has 16 residues. In DNA form, the CDR3 reads TGTGCCAGCAACGTATGGACAGGGGACTCCTACAATGAGCAGTTCTTC. This sequence encodes CASNVWTGDSYNEQFF.

The CDR3 DNA reads as TGTGCCAGCAGCCAACTCCGGGACGGACGACTAGCAACTAATGAAAAACTGTTTTTT. This sequence encodes CASSQLRDGRLATNEKLFF. The chain combines TRBV3-1 (or the pseudogene TRBV3-2) with TRBJ1-4, with D maybe TRBD1 (5 bases). The CDR3 loop spans 19 amino acids. Deletions cut 2 bases from V and 0 bases from J, with 19 bases between. Germline V CDR1 and CDR2: LGHDT, YNNKEL (reference sequence).

The V call is TRBV7-9, the J call TRBJ2-1, with TRBD1 matching over 10 bases. The germline V gene has CDR1 SEHNR and CDR2 FQNEAQ (reference sequence). The CDR3 totals 15 residues. V lost 5 bases, J lost 8 bases, and 9 bases stayed unmatched. The CDR3 DNA reads as TGTGCCAGCAGCCTCCCGGGACAGGGGCCCTATGAGCAGTTCTTC. Protein: CASSLPGQGPYEQFF.

J is TRBJ2-7 and V is TRBV4-1; 9 nucleotides match TRBD2. V trimming: 1 base; J trimming: 1 base; junction bases outside the gene matches: 14. The CDR3 spans 19 residues. The germline V gene encodes CDR1 MGHRA and CDR2 YSYEKL. CDR3 DNA: TGCGCCAGCAGCCAAGGACCCAGCGGGGGGACTCGATCATCCTACGAGCAGTACTTC. Amino acid sequence: CASSQGPSGGTRSSYEQYF.